This T cell receptor beta chain was retrieved from a study of blood T cell repertoires in COVID-19. Study summary: Samples taken during acute and convalescent COVID-19 were collected in the United States, Italy and Spain.

Original analysis: The assay estimated nucleated cells by amplifying reference gene primers. Profiling relied on immunoSEQ multiplex PCR, and the TCRdb table lists in-frame clones only, not all of them. For V, J and clone size, that table is used; D and trimming come from the DNA. The profile shows about 36,000 clones, roughly three quarters of them singletons. Germline V gene sequence: CDR1 LNHDA, CDR2 SQIVND (reference sequence). The CDR3 loop spans 11 amino acids. With 3 bases removed from V and 7 bases from J, the gap between germline ends came to 7 bases. The receptor was derived from a man in his sixties or seventies with acute or convalescent COVID-19. The chain is built from TRBV19 and TRBJ2-7; tentatively, D is TRBD2 (5 bases). Material for sequencing was peripheral blood. CDR3 sequence reads: CASSMGREQYF. In nucleotides, the CDR3 is TGTGCCAGTAGTATGGGGAGAGAGCAGTACTTC.